Presented here are 24 T cell receptor beta chains from one specimen sequenced in a study of T cells in pancreatic ductal adenocarcinoma. Selected pancreatic ductal adenocarcinoma patients had undergone surgery without neoadjuvant therapy. Assay used: immunoSEQ multiplex PCR; TCRdb lists only in-frame clones, some missing. The table lists more than 85,000 clones, 90% to 95% of them singletons. Sequenced input: PBMCs. The receptors derive from a human donor with pancreatic ductal adenocarcinoma.

The chain recombines TRBV7-6 with TRBJ2-7, with TRBD1 identical over 9 bases. The CDR3 spans 16 residues. Germline CDR1 reads SGHVS; CDR2 reads FNYEAQ. V was pared by 5 bases and J by 6 bases, with 14 bases of the junction left unmatched. CDR3: CASSGHLQGAGVEQYF. DNA of the CDR3: TGTGCCAGCAGCGGCCATTTACAGGGGGCTGGTGTCGAGCAGTACTTC. Complete variable domain (other parts from reference TRBV7-6 and TRBJ2-7): GAGVSQSPRYKVTKRGQDVALRCDPISGHVSLYWYRQALGQGPEFLTYFNYEAQQDKSGLPNDRFSAERPEGSISTLTIQRTEQRDSAMYRCASSGHLQGAGVEQYFGPGTRLTVT.

The genes are TRBV11-3 and TRBJ2-3; 9 bases are a match to TRBD1. The CDR3 contains 17 residues. Germline CDR1 is SGHNT and CDR2 is YENEEA. V shed 6 bases, J shed 1 base, and the junction held 11 bases outside the gene matches. In DNA form, the CDR3 reads TGTGCCAGCAGTCTTGGGACAGGGCTAAGGGGCACAGATACGCAGTATTTT. Its translation is CASSLGTGLRGTDTQYF.

This clone turned up a few times. The V call is TRBV5-3, the J call TRBJ1-4; tentatively, D is TRBD1 (5 bases). TRBV5-3 is assigned to the ORF class and has an uncertain function. Trimming took off 0 bases at V and 6 bases at J, with 15 bases between the two ends. The CDR3 contains 16 residues. CDR3 protein: CARSLALTASYEKLFF. The CDR3 coding sequence is TGTGCCAGAAGCTTGGCATTGACAGCCTCATATGAAAAACTGTTTTTT.

The genes are TRBV27 and TRBJ2-7; TRBD2 matches 7 bases. The CDR3 totals 15 residues. CDR1 is MNHEY, CDR2 SMNVEV, per germline (reference sequence). Losses at the gene ends were 2 bases for V and 4 bases for J; bases not matched to a gene: 8. DNA for the CDR3: TGTGCCAGCAGTTTAAGTGGGGGGGAGTCTTACGAGCAGTACTTC. It translates to CASSLSGGESYEQYF.

The chain links TRBV7-2 to TRBJ2-2; D possibly corresponds to TRBD1 (5 bases). This CDR3 comprises 15 residues. Trimming removed 2 bases at V and 5 bases at J, with 12 bases between. Germline V gene lookup returns CDR1 SGHTA and CDR2 FQGNSA. CDR3 in amino acids: CASSLLQEATGELFF. The CDR3 DNA reads as TGTGCCAGCAGCTTACTACAGGAAGCGACCGGGGAGCTGTTTTTT.

The chain's CDR3 is CASTFSRIGRTKYF. The CDR3 DNA reads TGTGCCAGCACCTTTTCCAGAATCGGTAGGACTAAGTATTTT. The chain links TRBV7-8 to TRBJ2-3; D possibly corresponds to TRBD2 (6 bases). This CDR3 has 14 residues. Germline lookup yields CDR1 SGHVS and CDR2 FQNEAQ. The germline V and J ends were trimmed by 7 bases and 13 bases, with 24 bases remaining between them.

The chain couples TRBV29-1 to TRBJ2-3, with 16 bases identical to TRBD2. V shed 5 bases and J 2 bases; nucleotides not matched to a gene: 10. The germline V gene has CDR1 SQVTM and CDR2 ANQGSEA. The CDR3 is 18 amino acids. This CDR3 reads CSVWTGGLAGGYTDTQYF. CDR3 nucleotides: TGCAGCGTTTGGACAGGGGGACTAGCGGGAGGGTACACAGATACGCAGTATTTT.

The chain has TRBV28 and TRBJ2-2; the D is unclear. Trimming took 4 bases from V and 14 from J, leaving 11 bases between them. The germline gives CDR1 MDHEN, CDR2 SYDVKM. The CDR3 consists of 11 residues. The CDR3 region is CASSSSASLFF. CDR3 in DNA: TGTGCCAGCAGTTCCTCCGCGTCCCTGTTTTTT.

This sequence joins TRBV7-3 and TRBJ2-5; D uncertain. The ends were cut back, 0 bases at V and 3 bases at J, with 5 bases in the middle. The CDR3 is 13 residues long. Looked up from germline, CDR1 is SGHTA and CDR2 is FQGTGA. The CDR3 sequence: CASSLTGEETQYF. The CDR3 bases are TGTGCCAGCAGCTTAACAGGAGAAGAGACCCAGTACTTC.

This sequence joins TRBV19 and TRBJ2-1; 7 bases are a match to TRBD1. J gave up 4 bases and V 5 bases, and 8 bases lay outside the gene matches. CDR1 and CDR2 (germline): LNHDA, SQIVND (reference sequence). CDR3 length equals 15 residues. The CDR3, as DNA: TGTGCCAGTAGTCCACAGGGGTCCAATTACAATGAGCAGTTCTTC. This sequence encodes CASSPQGSNYNEQFF.

The chain links TRBV7-9 to TRBJ2-7, with 8 bases aligning to TRBD1. V shed 5 bases and J 2 bases; nucleotides not matched to a gene: 8. This CDR3 has 15 amino acids. Germline V gene sequence: CDR1 SEHNR, CDR2 FQNEAQ (reference sequence). CDR3 coding DNA: TGTGCCAGCAGCCCGACGACAGGGGAGACCTACGAGCAGTACTTC. Residues: CASSPTTGETYEQYF. The variable domain in full, completed from reference TRBV7-9 and TRBJ2-7, reads DTGVSQNPRHKITKRGQNVTFRCDPISEHNRLYWYRQTLGQGPEFLTYFQNEAQLEKSRLLSDRFSAERPKGSFSTLEIQRTEQGDSAMYLCASSPTTGETYEQYFGPGTRLTVT.

The chain combines TRBV15 with TRBJ1-3, with TRBD1 as a possible D gene (5 bases). The V gene's germline CDR1 is LNHNV and CDR2 YYDKDF (reference sequence). The ends were cut back, 0 bases at V and 2 bases at J, with 8 bases in the middle. The CDR3 is 15 amino acids. The chain's CDR3 is CATSRDWGAGNTIYF. CDR3 bases: TGTGCCACCAGCAGAGATTGGGGGGCTGGAAACACCATATATTTT.

The V gene is TRBV5-3, the J gene TRBJ2-4, with 11 bases identical to TRBD2. TRBV5-3 has ORF status, its function being uncertain. V dropped 0 bases and J dropped 4; count of bases not matched to a gene: 18. This CDR3 comprises 21 residues. The CDR3 loop is CARSLERLPERLAGIKNIQYF. Here the CDR3 DNA reads TGTGCCAGAAGCTTGGAACGATTACCGGAGAGACTAGCGGGAATAAAAAACATTCAGTACTTC.

The J gene is TRBJ1-1, the V gene TRBV7-9; D is perhaps TRBD1 (5 bases). V was trimmed by 2 bases and J by 3 bases, leaving 7 bases between them. Germline assignment: CDR1 SEHNR and CDR2 FQNEAQ (reference sequence). This CDR3 contains 13 residues. The CDR3 here is CASSLTGDTEAFF. DNA for the CDR3: TGTGCCAGCAGCTTAACGGGGGACACTGAAGCTTTCTTT.

This clone was seen a single time. The J gene is TRBJ1-5, the V gene TRBV6-6; D is unclear. Germline CDR1 is MNHNY and CDR2 is SVGAGI (reference sequence). Trimming cost V 0 bases and J 3 bases, with 9 bases left between them. The CDR3 spans 15 residues. The CDR3 DNA is TGTGCCAGCAGTTACTCGGCGGGCACCAATCAGCCCCAGCATTTT. Protein sequence: CASSYSAGTNQPQHF.

The chain has TRBV11-2 and TRBJ2-7; TRBD2 matches at 9 bases. Germline V CDR1 and CDR2: SGHAT, FQNNGV. The CDR3 runs to 16 residues. Trimming took 1 base from V and 3 from J; bases not matched to a gene: 7. In nucleotides, the CDR3 is TGTGCCAGCAGCTTAGGGGTCAGCGGGAGGAACTACGAGCAGTACTTC. This translates into CASSLGVSGRNYEQYF.

Regarding this clone: Other nucleotide sequences in the sample specify the same CDR3. The chain carries TRBV29-1 and TRBJ1-1; no firm D call. This CDR3 is 10 amino acids long. V dropped 6 bases and J dropped 0 bases, with 2 bases sitting between them. Germline CDR1 is SQVTM and CDR2 is ANQGSEA. The CDR3 DNA sequence: TGCAGCGTCGTGAACACTGAAGCTTTCTTT. Amino acid sequence: CSVVNTEAFF.

This clone was found once. The rearrangement uses TRBV4-1 and TRBJ2-5, with 9 bases lining up with TRBD2. The CDR3 runs to 16 residues. V shed 2 bases, J shed 1 base, and the junction held 5 bases outside the gene matches. The V gene's germline CDR1 is MGHRA and CDR2 YSYEKL. The CDR3, as DNA: TGCGCCAGCAGCCAATGGGGGCGGGAGGGCCAAGAGACCCAGTACTTC. It yields the protein CASSQWGREGQETQYF.

The chain carries TRBV5-6 and TRBJ2-1; possibly TRBD2 for D (5 bases). The CDR3 totals 11 residues. CDR1 is SGHDT and CDR2 is YYEEEE in the germline V gene. Trimming cost V 0 bases and J 15 bases, with 10 bases left between them. The CDR3 bases are TGTGCCAGCAGCTTGGCGGACTCGCGGTTCTTC. It translates to CASSLADSRFF. Drawing the rest from reference TRBV5-6 and TRBJ2-1, the complete variable domain is DAGVTQSPTHLIKTRGQQVTLRCSPKSGHDTVSWYQQALGQGPQFIFQYYEEEERQRGNFPDRFSGHQFPNYSSELNVNALLLGDSALYLCASSLADSRFFGPGTRLTVL.

The chain is built from TRBV9 and TRBJ2-1; the D gene is possibly TRBD2 (5 bases). CDR1 SGDLS and CDR2 YYNGEE come from the germline V gene. V was trimmed by 2 bases and J by 4 bases, leaving 13 bases between them. The CDR3 consists of 15 residues. CDR3 bases: TGTGCCAGCAGCGTGAGGACTGCCCGATACAATGAGCAGTTCTTC. Amino acids: CASSVRTARYNEQFF.

This rearrangement joins TRBV30 to TRBJ2-7; 9 bases are a match to TRBD1. The CDR3 is made up of 14 amino acids. The trim removed 0 bases at V and 2 bases at J, leaving 2 bases unmatched. Germline CDR1 and CDR2: GTSNPN and SVGIG (reference sequence). The DNA for the CDR3 is TGTGCCTGGAGTGTGGGGACAGGGCCCTACGAGCAGTACTTC. Protein product: CAWSVGTGPYEQYF.

This rearrangement joins TRBV28 to TRBJ2-7; the D is unclear. The germline V gene has CDR1 MDHEN and CDR2 SYDVKM. V lost 7 bases and J 0 bases, leaving 13 bases between the germline ends. The CDR3 has 14 residues. CDR3 coding DNA: TGTGCCAGCACTTTTTTCCGTAGCTCCTACGAGCAGTACTTC. It yields the protein CASTFFRSSYEQYF.

The CDR3 DNA is TGTGCCAGCAGCCGGACTTGGGACACTGAAGCTTTCTTT. Translation gives CASSRTWDTEAFF. J is TRBJ1-1 and V is TRBV11-2; D call uncertain. The V and J ends lost 5 bases and 3 bases respectively, with 10 bases between them. The germline V gene encodes CDR1 SGHAT and CDR2 FQNNGV. The CDR3 runs to 13 residues.

The chain joins TRBV28 to TRBJ1-1; no clear D gene. This CDR3 comprises 14 residues. Germline loops: CDR1 MDHEN, CDR2 SYDVKM. The germline V and J ends were trimmed by 6 bases and 0 bases, with 11 bases remaining between them. The CDR3, as DNA: TGTGCCAGCAGCCCCGGGCGGGTGAACACTGAAGCTTTCTTT. This codes for CASSPGRVNTEAFF. The variable domain in full, completed from reference TRBV28 and TRBJ1-1, reads DVKVTQSSRYLVKRTGEKVFLECVQDMDHENMFWYRQDPGLGLRLIYFSYDVKMKEKGDIPEGYSVSREKKERFSLILESASTNQTSMYLCASSPGRVNTEAFFGQGTRLTVV.